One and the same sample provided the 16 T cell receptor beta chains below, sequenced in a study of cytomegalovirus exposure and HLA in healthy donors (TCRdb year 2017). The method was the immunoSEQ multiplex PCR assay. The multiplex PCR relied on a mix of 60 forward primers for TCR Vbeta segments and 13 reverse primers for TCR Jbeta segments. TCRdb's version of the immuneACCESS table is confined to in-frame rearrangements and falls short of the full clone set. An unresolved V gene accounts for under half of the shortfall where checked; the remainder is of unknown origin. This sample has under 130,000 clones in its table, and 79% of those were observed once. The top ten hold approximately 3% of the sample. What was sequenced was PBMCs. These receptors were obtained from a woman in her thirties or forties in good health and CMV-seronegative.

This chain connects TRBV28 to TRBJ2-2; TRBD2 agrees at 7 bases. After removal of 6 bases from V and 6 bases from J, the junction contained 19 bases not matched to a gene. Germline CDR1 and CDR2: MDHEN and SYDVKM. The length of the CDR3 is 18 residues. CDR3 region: CASSPLGEGPDNSGELFF. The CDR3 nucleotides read TGTGCCAGCAGCCCACTAGGGGAGGGGCCCGATAATTCCGGGGAGCTGTTTTTT.

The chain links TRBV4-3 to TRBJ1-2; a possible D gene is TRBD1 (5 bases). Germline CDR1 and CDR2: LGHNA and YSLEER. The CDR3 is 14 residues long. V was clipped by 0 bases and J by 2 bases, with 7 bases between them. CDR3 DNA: TGCGCCAGCAGCCAAGAGCGGGGGAACTATGGCTACACCTTC. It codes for CASSQERGNYGYTF.

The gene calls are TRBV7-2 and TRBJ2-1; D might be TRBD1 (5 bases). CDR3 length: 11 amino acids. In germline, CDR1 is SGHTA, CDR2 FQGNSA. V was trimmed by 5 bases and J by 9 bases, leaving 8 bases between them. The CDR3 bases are TGTGCCAGCAGCAGGGGTTTTGAGCAGTTCTTC. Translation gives CASSRGFEQFF.

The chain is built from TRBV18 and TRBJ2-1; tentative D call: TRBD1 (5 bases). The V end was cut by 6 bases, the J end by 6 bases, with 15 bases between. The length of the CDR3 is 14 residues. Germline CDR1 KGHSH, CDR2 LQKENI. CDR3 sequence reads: CASSGRWGTNEQFF. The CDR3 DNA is TGTGCCAGCTCGGGCCGGTGGGGCACCAATGAGCAGTTCTTC.

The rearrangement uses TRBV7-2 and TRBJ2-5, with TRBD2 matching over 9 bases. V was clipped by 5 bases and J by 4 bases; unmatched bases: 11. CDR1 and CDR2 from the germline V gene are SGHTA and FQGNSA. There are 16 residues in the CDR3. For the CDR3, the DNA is TGTGCCAGCAGCCCAAACCCGAGCGGGGGGCGAGAGACCCAGTACTTC. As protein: CASSPNPSGGRETQYF.

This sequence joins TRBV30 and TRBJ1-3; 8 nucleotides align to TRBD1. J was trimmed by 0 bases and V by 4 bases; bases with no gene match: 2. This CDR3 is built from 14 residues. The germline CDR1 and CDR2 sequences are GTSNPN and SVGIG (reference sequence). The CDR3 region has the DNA TGTGCCTGGACACAGGGGGTCTCTGGAAACACCATATATTTT. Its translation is CAWTQGVSGNTIYF.

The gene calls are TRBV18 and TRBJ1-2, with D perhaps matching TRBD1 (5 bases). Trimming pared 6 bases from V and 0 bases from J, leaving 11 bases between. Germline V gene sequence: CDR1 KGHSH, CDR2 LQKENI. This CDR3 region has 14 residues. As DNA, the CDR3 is TGTGCCAGCTCTCGCGAGACAGCTAACTATGGCTACACCTTC. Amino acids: CASSRETANYGYTF.

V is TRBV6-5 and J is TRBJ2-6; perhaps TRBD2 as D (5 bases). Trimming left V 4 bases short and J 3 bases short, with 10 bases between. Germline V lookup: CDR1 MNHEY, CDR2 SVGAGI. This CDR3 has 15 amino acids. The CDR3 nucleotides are TGTGCCAGCAGTTCGGACTCTCTTGGGGCCAACGTCCTGACTTTC. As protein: CASSSDSLGANVLTF.

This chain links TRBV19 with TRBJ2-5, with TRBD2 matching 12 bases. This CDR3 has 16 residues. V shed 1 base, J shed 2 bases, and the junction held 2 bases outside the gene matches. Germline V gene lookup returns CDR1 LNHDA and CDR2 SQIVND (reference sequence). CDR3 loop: CASSIGLAGGQETQYF. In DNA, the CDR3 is TGTGCCAGTAGTATAGGTCTAGCGGGGGGGCAAGAGACCCAGTACTTC.

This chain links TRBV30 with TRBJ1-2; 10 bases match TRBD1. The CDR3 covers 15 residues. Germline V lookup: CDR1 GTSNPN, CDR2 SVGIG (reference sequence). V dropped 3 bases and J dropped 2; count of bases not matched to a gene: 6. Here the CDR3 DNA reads TGTGCCTGGAGCGGATCGGGACAGGGGAACTATGGCTACACCTTC. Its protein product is CAWSGSGQGNYGYTF.

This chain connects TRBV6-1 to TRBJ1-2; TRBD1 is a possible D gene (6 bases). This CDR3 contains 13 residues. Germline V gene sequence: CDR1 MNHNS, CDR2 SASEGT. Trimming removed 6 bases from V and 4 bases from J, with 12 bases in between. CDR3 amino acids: CASSVRGTYGYTF. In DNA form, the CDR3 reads TGTGCCAGCAGCGTCAGGGGCACCTATGGCTACACCTTC.

CDR3 in amino acids: CSGKVPGETQYF. CDR3 DNA: TGCAGCGGCAAGGTCCCGGGGGAGACCCAGTACTTC. The chain uses TRBV29-1 and TRBJ2-5, with D perhaps TRBD2 (5 bases). This CDR3 has 12 residues. Per the germline V gene, CDR1 is SQVTM and CDR2 is ANQGSEA. Trimming took off 7 bases at V and 5 bases at J, with 14 bases between the two ends.

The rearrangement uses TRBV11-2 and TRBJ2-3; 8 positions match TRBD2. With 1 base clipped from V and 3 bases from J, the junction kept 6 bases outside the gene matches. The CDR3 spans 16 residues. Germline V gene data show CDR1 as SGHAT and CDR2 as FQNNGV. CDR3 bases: TGTGCCAGCAGCTTAGGCGGCGGGGGGTATACAGATACGCAGTATTTT. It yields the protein CASSLGGGGYTDTQYF.

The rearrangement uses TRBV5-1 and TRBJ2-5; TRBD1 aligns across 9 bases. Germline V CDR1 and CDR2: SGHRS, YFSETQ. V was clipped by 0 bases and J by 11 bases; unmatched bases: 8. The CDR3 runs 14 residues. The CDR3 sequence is CASSLDQTGGRQYF. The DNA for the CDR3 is TGCGCCAGCAGCTTGGACCAGACAGGGGGAAGACAGTACTTC.

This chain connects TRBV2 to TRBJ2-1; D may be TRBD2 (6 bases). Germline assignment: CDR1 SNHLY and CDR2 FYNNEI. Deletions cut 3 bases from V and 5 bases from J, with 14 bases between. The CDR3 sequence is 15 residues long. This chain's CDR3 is CASSDREPPHNEQFF. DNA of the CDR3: TGTGCCAGCAGTGATCGGGAGCCCCCCCACAATGAGCAGTTCTTC. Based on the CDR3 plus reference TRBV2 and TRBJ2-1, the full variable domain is EPEVTQTPSHQVTQMGQEVILRCVPISNHLYFYWYRQILGQKVEFLVSFYNNEISEKSEIFDDQFSVERPDGSNFTLKIRSTKLEDSAMYFCASSDREPPHNEQFFGPGTRLTVL.

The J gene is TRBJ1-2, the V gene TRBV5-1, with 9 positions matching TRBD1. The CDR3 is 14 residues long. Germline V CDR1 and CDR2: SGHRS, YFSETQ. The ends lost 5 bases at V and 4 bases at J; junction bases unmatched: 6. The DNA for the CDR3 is TGCGCCAGCAGTCCCGAGACAGGGGGCTATGGCTACACCTTC. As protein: CASSPETGGYGYTF.